Here is one T cell receptor beta chain with its context. Assay: immunoSEQ multiplex PCR; the TCRdb copy retains only in-frame clones and omits some. The repertoire holds about 53,000 clones, with around 82% as singletons. The data stem from a study of blood T cell repertoires in COVID-19. Study-level information: PBMCs, B-cell-depleted T cells, or T cells were the source of the cDNA or gDNA that made up the material.

The length of the CDR3 is 15 residues. Trimming removed 1 base from V and 2 bases from J; junction bases left unmatched: 4. The germline V gene encodes CDR1 GTSNPN and CDR2 SVGIG (reference sequence). The sequence was collected from an older woman with acute or convalescent COVID-19. The sample comprised peripheral blood. This chain joins TRBV30 and TRBJ2-3, with 9 bases matching TRBD1. The chain's CDR3 is CAWSAGDRDTDTQYF. The CDR3 coding sequence is TGTGCCTGGAGTGCCGGGGACAGGGACACAGATACGCAGTATTTT.